A selection of T cell receptor beta chains follows, all from one sample in a study of vaccination effects on CD4 cells after COVID-19. For these receptors, no antigen is known. Profiled with immunoSEQ multiplex PCR; TCRdb holds only in-frame clones, not every one. The sample carries 70,000 to 85,000 clones, 77% recorded once. The input for sequencing was CD4+ T cells from PBMCs cultured without peptide, taken before COVID-19 vaccination. The origin of the receptors is a human donor who received a COVID-19 vaccine. Both conserved end residues are part of each CDR3. Fields, in order: V gene, J gene, clone size, CDR3 protein. Rows give clone size only sometimes, using once, few, many, or a class for an expanded clone.

TRBV9	TRBJ1-1	.	CASSPRDRVITEAFF
TRBV4-3	TRBJ1-1	.	CASSRNRVTEAFF
TRBV27	TRBJ1-1	.	CASQRTGLNTEAFF
TRBV18	TRBJ2-2	.	CASSLHSVAGTGELFF
TRBV11-2	TRBJ1-2	.	CASSLDPRSYGYTF
TRBV30	TRBJ1-1	.	CAWSVGGNTEAFF
TRBV5-1	TRBJ2-6	.	CASSSLTGVSGANVLTF
TRBV11-3	TRBJ2-5	.	CASSRSPGETQYF
TRBV19	TRBJ2-1	.	CASSMEVDGEQFF
TRBV6-5	TRBJ1-5	.	CASSQLPGGDQPQHF
TRBV7-9	TRBJ1-1	.	CASSLSQNTEAFF
TRBV7-2	TRBJ2-6	.	CASSLAAFSGANVLTF
TRBV24-1	TRBJ2-5	few	CATRGFGETQYF
TRBV5-1	TRBJ2-3	few	CASSLAWASTDTQYF
TRBV5-1	TRBJ1-2	medium-sized	CASSLSGAYGYTF
TRBV5-1	TRBJ1-6	.	CASRDSNNSPLHF
TRBV7-8	TRBJ1-2	.	CASSSFGQGINYGYTF
TRBV6-2/TRBV6-3	TRBJ1-2	once	CASSQTGTSYGYTF
TRBV3-1/TRBV3-2	TRBJ2-5	.	CASSQENRDTLQETQYF
TRBV12-5	TRBJ1-5	many	CASGLQSNQPQHF
TRBV12-3/TRBV12-4	TRBJ1-5	.	CASSQDRGQPQHF
TRBV5-1	TRBJ2-6	.	CASSSPRAGGNGANVLTF
TRBV2	TRBJ2-3	.	CATRQATDTQYF
TRBV19	TRBJ1-2	.	CASSIVLTGVYGYTF
TRBV6-5	TRBJ1-2	once	CASSYSRTAFYGYTF
TRBV5-1	TRBJ1-2	.	CASSSVPGTALYGYTF
TRBV4-1	TRBJ1-4	.	CASSQVRQRGPSNEKLFF
TRBV9	TRBJ2-6	.	CASSTRRSGANVLTF